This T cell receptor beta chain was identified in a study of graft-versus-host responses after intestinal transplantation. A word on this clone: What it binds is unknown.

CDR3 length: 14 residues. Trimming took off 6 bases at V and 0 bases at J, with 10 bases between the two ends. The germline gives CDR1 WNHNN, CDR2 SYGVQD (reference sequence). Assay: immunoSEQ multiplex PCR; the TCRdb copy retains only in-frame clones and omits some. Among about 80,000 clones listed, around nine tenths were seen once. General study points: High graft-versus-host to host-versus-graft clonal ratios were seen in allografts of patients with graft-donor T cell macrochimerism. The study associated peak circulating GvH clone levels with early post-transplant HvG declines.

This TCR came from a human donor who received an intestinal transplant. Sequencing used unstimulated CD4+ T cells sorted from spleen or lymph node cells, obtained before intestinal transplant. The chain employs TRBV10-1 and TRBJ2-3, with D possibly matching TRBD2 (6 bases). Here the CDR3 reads CASSRLVSTDTQYF. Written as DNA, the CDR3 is TGCGCCAGCAGCCGACTAGTAAGCACAGATACGCAGTATTTT.